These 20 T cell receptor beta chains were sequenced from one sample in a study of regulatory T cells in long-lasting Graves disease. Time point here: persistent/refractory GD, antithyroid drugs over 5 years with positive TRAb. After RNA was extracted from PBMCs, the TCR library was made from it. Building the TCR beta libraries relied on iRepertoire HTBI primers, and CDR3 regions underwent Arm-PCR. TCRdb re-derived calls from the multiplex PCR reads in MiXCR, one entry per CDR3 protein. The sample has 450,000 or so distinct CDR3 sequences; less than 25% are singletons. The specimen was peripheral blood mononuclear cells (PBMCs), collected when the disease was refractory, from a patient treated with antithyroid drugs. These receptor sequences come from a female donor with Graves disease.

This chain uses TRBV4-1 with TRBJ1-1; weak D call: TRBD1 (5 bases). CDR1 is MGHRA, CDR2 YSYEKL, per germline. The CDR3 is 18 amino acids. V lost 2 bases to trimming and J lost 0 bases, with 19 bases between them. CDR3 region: CASSQQGGHGGMNTEAFF. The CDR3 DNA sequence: TGCGCCAGCAGCCAACAGGGCGGACATGGAGGCATGAACACTGAAGCTTTCTTT.

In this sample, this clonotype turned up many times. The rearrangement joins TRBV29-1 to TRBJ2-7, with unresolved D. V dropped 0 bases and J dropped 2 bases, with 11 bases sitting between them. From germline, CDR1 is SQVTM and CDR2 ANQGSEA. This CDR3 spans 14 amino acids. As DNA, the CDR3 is TGCAGCGTTGAAGATCGTGGAAAGGCCTACGAGCAGTACTTC. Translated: CSVEDRGKAYEQYF.

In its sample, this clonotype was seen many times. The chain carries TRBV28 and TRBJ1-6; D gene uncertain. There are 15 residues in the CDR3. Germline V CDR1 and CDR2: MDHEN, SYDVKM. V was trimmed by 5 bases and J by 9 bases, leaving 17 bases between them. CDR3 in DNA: TGTGCCAGCAGTCCCCAGGATGGCCGGACTTCACCCCTCCACTTT. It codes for CASSPQDGRTSPLHF.

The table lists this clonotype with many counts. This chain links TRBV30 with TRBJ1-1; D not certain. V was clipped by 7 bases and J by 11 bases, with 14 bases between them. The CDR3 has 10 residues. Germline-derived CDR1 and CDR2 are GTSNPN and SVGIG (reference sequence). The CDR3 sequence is CASLGKGAFF. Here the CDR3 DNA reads TGTGCCTCTCTAGGGAAAGGGGCTTTCTTT. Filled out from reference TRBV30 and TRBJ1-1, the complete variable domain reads SQTIHQWPATLVQPVGSPLSLECTVEGTSNPNLYWYRQAAGRGLQLLFYSVGIGQISSEVPQNLSASRPQDRQFILSSKKLLLSDSGFYLCASLGKGAFFGQGTRLTVV.

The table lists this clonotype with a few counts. The CDR3 bases are TGTGCCAGCAGCCACCGACCGGGACGCCAAGAGACCCAGTACTTC. Protein sequence: CASSHRPGRQETQYF. The chain has TRBV7-8 and TRBJ2-5; D could derive from TRBD1 or TRBD2 (5 bases each). Between the trimmed V and J ends, which lost 5 bases and 1 base, there was a span of 14 bases. The CDR3 sequence is 15 residues long. CDR1 SGHVS and CDR2 FQNEAQ come from the germline V gene.

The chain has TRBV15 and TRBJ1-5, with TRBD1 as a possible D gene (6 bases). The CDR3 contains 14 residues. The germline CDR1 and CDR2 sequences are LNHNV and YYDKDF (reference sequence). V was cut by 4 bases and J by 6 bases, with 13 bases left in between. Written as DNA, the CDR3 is TGTGCCACCAGCATGGGGGCGATTATTCAGCCCCAGCATTTT. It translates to CATSMGAIIQPQHF.

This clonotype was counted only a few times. The CDR3 DNA sequence: TGTGCCAGCAGCCGGTCGGACAGTAGGGAGACCCAGTACTTC. Amino acids: CASSRSDSRETQYF. The chain recombines TRBV4-2 with TRBJ2-5; weak D call: TRBD1 (6 bases). This CDR3 region has 14 residues. Trimming removed 4 bases at V and 5 bases at J, with 14 bases between. Per the germline V gene, CDR1 is LGHNA and CDR2 is YNFKEQ.

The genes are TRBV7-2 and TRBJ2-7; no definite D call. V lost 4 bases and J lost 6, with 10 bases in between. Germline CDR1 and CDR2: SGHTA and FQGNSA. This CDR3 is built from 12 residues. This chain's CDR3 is CASSYFGREQYF. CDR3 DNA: TGTGCCAGCAGCTACTTTGGGCGCGAGCAGTACTTC.

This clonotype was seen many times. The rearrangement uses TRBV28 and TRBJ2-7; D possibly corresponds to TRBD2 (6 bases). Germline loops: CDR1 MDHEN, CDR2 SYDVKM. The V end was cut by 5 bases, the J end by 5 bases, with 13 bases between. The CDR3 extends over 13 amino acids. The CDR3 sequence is CASSGAGLNEQYF. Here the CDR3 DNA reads TGTGCCAGCAGTGGAGCGGGCCTTAACGAGCAGTACTTC. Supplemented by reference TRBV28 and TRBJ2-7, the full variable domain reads DVKVTQSSRYLVKRTGEKVFLECVQDMDHENMFWYRQDPGLGLRLIYFSYDVKMKEKGDIPEGYSVSREKKERFSLILESASTNQTSMYLCASSGAGLNEQYFGPGTRLTVT.

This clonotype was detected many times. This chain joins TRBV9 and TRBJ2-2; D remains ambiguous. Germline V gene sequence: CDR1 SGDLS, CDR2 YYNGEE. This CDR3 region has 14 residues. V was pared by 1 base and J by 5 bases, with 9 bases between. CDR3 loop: CASSVPPGTGELFF. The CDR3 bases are TGTGCCAGCAGCGTACCCCCAGGAACCGGGGAGCTGTTTTTT. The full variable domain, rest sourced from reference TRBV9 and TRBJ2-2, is DSGVTQTPKHLITATGQRVTLRCSPRSGDLSVYWYQQSLDQGLQFLIQYYNGEERAKGNILERFSAQQFPDLHSELNLSSLELGDSALYFCASSVPPGTGELFFGEGSRLTVL.

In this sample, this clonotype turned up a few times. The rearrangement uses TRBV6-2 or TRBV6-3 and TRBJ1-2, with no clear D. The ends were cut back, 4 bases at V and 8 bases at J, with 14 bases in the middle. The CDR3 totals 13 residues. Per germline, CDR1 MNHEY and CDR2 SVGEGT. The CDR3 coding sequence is TGTGCCAGCAGTTGGACGGTATTAGAAGGCTACACCTTC. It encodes CASSWTVLEGYTF.

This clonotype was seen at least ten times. This CDR3 is CASMDGGSTYEQYF. The DNA for the CDR3 is TGTGCCAGCATGGATGGCGGGAGCACCTACGAGCAGTACTTC. This rearrangement joins TRBV28 to TRBJ2-7; 7 nucleotides align to TRBD2. The CDR3 totals 14 residues. CDR1 is MDHEN, CDR2 SYDVKM, per germline. Trimming cost V 7 bases and J 2 bases; bases outside gene matches: 8.

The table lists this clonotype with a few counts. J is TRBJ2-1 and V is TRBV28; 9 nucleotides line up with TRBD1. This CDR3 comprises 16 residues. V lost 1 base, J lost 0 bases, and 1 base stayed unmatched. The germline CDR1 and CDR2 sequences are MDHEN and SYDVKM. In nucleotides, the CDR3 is TGTGCCAGCAGTTTATTGGGACAGGGCTCCTACAATGAGCAGTTCTTC. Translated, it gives CASSLLGQGSYNEQFF.

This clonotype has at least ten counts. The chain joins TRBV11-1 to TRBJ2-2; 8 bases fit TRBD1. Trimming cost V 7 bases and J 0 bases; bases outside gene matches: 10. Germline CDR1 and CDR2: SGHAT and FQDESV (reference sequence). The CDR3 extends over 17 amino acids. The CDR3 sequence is CASNSPRQGPNTGELFF. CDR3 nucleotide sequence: TGTGCCAGCAACTCGCCGCGACAGGGGCCGAACACCGGGGAGCTGTTTTTT.

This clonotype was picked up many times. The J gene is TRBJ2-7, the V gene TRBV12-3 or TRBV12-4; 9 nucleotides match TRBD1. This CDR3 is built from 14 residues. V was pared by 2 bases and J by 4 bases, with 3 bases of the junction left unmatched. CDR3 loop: CASSLSGQGYEQYF. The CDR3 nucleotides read TGTGCCAGCAGTTTATCAGGACAGGGGTACGAGCAGTACTTC.

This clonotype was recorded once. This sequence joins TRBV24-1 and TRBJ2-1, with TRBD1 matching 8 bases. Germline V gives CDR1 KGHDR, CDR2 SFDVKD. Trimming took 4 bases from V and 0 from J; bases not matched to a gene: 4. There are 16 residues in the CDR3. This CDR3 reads CATSDRTGSSYNEQFF. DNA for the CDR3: TGTGCCACCAGTGACCGGACAGGGAGCTCCTACAATGAGCAGTTCTTC.

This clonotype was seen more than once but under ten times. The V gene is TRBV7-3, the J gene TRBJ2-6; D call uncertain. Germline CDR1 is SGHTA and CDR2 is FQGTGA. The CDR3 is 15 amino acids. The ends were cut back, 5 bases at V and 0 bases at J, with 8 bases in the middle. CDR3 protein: CASSEQPSGANVLTF. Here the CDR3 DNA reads TGTGCCAGCAGCGAACAGCCCTCTGGGGCCAACGTCCTGACTTTC.

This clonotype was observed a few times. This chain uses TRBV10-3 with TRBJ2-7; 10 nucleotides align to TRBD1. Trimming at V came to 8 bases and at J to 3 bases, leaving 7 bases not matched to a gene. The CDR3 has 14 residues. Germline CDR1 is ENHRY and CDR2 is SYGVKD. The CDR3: CAIERTGGGYEQYF. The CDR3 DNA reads TGTGCCATCGAACGGACAGGGGGAGGCTACGAGCAGTACTTC.

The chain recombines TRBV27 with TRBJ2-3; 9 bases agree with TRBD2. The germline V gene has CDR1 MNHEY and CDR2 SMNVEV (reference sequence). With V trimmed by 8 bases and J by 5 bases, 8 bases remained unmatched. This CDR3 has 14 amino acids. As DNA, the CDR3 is TGTGCCAGCTCTCCCGAGCGGGAGGTAGATACGCAGTATTTT. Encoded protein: CASSPEREVDTQYF.

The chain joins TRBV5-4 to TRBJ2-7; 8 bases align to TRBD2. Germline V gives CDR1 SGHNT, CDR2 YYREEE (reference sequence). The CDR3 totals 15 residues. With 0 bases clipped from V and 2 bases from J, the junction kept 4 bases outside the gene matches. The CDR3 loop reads CASSLGGGNTYEQYF. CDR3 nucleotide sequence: TGTGCCAGCAGCTTGGGCGGGGGGAATACCTACGAGCAGTACTTC. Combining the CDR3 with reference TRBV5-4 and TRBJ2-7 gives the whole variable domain ETGVTQSPTHLIKTRGQQVTLRCSSQSGHNTVSWYQQALGQGPQFIFQYYREEENGRGNFPPRFSGLQFPNYSSELNVNALELDDSALYLCASSLGGGNTYEQYFGPGTRLTVT.